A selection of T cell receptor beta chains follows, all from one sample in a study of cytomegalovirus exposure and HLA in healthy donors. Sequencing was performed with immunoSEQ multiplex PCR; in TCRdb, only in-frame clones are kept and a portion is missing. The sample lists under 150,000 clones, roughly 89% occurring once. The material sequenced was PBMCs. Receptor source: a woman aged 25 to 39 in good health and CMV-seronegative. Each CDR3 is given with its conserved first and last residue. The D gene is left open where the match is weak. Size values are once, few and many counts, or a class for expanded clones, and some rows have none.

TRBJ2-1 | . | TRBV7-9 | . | CASGSGGLHWNEQFF | TGTGCCAGCGGATCCGGGGGACTCCACTGGAATGAGCAGTTCTTC
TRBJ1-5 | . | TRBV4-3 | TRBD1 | CASSPTTGANQPQHF | TGCGCCAGCAGCCCTACGACAGGGGCCAATCAGCCCCAGCATTTT
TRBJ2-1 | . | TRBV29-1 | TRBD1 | CSVEAGGYNEQFF | TGCAGCGTTGAGGCAGGGGGCTACAATGAGCAGTTCTTC
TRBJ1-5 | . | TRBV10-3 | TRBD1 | CAISESGQTFNQPQHF | TGTGCCATCAGTGAGTCGGGACAGACCTTCAATCAGCCCCAGCATTTT
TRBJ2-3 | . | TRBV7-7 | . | CASSQGFSTDTQYF | TGTGCCAGCAGCCAGGGGTTCAGCACAGATACGCAGTATTTT
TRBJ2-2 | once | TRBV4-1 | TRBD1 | CASSRKDRANTGELFF | TGCGCCAGCAGTCGTAAAGACAGGGCGAACACCGGGGAGCTGTTTTTT
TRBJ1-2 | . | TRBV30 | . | CAWSRGSSNYGYTF | TGTGCCTGGAGTAGAGGCTCCTCCAACTATGGCTACACCTTC
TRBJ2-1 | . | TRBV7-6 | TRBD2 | CASSLGLRGGADNEQFF | TGTGCCAGCAGCTTGGGATTACGCGGGGGGGCCGACAATGAGCAGTTCTTC
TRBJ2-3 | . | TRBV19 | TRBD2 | CASSIGGAITDTQYF | TGTGCCAGTAGTATCGGGGGGGCGATAACAGATACGCAGTATTTT
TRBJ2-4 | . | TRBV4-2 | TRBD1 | CASSHGAGTGGRWYF | TGTGCCAGCAGCCATGGGGCCGGGACAGGGGGACGGTGGTACTTC
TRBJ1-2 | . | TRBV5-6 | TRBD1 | CASSTTGTLLIYGYTF | TGTGCCAGCAGCACGACAGGGACCCTACTCATCTATGGCTACACCTTC
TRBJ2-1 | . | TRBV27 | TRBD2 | CASSLSASGSVYNEQFF | TGTGCCAGCAGTTTATCGGCTAGCGGGTCGGTCTACAATGAGCAGTTCTTC
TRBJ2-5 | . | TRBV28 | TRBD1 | CASSGDRLQETQYF | TGTGCCAGCAGCGGGGACAGGTTGCAAGAGACCCAGTACTTC
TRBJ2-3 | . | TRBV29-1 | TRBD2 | CSVLSSGISDTQYF | TGCAGCGTTCTGTCTAGCGGAATATCAGATACGCAGTATTTT
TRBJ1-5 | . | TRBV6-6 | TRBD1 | CASSLTGVSNQPQHF | TGTGCCAGCAGTTTGACAGGGGTGAGCAATCAGCCCCAGCATTTT
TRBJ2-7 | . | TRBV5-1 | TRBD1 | CASSLGAGGIYEQYF | TGCGCCAGCAGCTTGGGGGCAGGGGGCATTTACGAGCAGTACTTC
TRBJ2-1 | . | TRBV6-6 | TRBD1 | CASSYQADRGDEQFF | TGTGCCAGCAGTTACCAGGCGGACAGGGGAGATGAGCAGTTCTTC
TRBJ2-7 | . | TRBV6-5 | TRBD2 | CASSYERELPYEQYF | TGTGCCAGCAGTTACGAGCGGGAGCTCCCCTACGAGCAGTACTTC
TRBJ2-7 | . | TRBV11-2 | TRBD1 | CASSSSGTGGYEQYF | TGTGCCAGCAGCTCTTCCGGGACAGGGGGATACGAGCAGTACTTC
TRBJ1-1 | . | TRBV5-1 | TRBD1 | CASRGQGETEAFF | TGCGCCAGCAGAGGACAGGGTGAGACTGAAGCTTTCTTT
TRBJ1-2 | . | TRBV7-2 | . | CASSTRGVHPNYGYTF | TGTGCCAGCAGCACCCGCGGGGTACACCCTAACTATGGCTACACCTTC
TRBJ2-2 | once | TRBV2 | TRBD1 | CASNDQGALTGELFF | TGTGCCAGCAATGACCAGGGGGCCCTCACCGGGGAGCTGTTTTTT
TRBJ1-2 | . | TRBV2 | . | CASNPRENRYRYTF | TGTGCCAGCAATCCCCGCGAAAACCGCTATCGCTACACCTTC
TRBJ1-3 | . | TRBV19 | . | CASSMDTILNTIYF | TGTGCCAGTAGTATGGACACTATCCTGAACACCATATATTTT
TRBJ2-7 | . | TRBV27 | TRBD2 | CASKGLDSYEQYF | TGTGCCAGCAAGGGACTAGACTCCTACGAGCAGTACTTC
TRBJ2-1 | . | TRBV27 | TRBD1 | CASSLLDRASYNEQFF | TGTGCCAGCAGTCTACTGGACAGGGCGTCCTACAATGAGCAGTTCTTC
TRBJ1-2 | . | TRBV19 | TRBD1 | CASSITGGDGYTF | TGTGCCAGTAGCATAACAGGGGGCGATGGCTACACCTTC
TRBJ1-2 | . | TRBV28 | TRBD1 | CASSLLRGQGFGYTF | TGTGCCAGCAGTTTATTAAGAGGACAGGGGTTTGGCTACACCTTC
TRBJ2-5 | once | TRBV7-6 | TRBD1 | CASSLAFLVILGQGQETQYF | TGTGCCAGCAGCTTAGCGTTCTTGGTTATTCTGGGACAGGGTCAAGAGACCCAGTACTTC
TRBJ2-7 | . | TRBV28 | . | CASSISGTLSYEQYF | TGTGCCAGCAGTATATCCGGGACACTCTCCTACGAGCAGTACTTC
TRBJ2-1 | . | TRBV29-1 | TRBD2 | CSVEDRISGTYNEQFF | TGCAGCGTTGAAGATCGTATTAGCGGGACCTACAATGAGCAGTTCTTC
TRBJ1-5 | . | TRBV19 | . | CASSIGGGAGSNQPQHF | TGTGCCAGTAGTATCGGGGGTGGGGCAGGGAGCAATCAGCCCCAGCATTTT
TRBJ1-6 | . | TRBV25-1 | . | CASSEWGNSPLHF | TGTGCCAGCAGTGAATGGGGCAATTCACCCCTCCACTTT
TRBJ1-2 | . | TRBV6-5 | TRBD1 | CASSYSTGEYGYTF | TGTGCCAGCAGTTACTCTACAGGGGAGTATGGCTACACCTTC
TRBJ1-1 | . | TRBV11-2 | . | CASSFGGGMNTEAFF | TGTGCCAGCAGCTTTGGTGGGGGCATGAACACTGAAGCTTTCTTT
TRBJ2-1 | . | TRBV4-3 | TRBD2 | CASSQFSGTSGQRGSYNEQFF | TGCGCCAGCAGCCAATTTTCCGGGACTAGCGGCCAGAGGGGGTCCTACAATGAGCAGTTCTTC
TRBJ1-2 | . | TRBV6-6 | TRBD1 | CASSIRQGEGGYTF | TGTGCCAGCAGTATCCGACAGGGGGAAGGTGGCTACACCTTC
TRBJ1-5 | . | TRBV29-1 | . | CSVVIGNSNQPQHF | TGCAGCGTTGTCATCGGGAATAGCAATCAGCCCCAGCATTTT
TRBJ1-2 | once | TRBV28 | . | CASSFNNYGYTF | TGTGCCAGCAGTTTTAATAACTATGGCTACACCTTC
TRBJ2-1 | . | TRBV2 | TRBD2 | CASSPSGIAYNEQFF | TGTGCCAGCAGTCCTAGCGGGATAGCGTACAATGAGCAGTTCTTC
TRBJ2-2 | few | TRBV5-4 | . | CASSPRDGGELFF | TGTGCCAGCAGCCCCAGGGATGGCGGGGAGCTGTTTTTT
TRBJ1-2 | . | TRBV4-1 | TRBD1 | CASSHSGTGSNYGYTF | TGCGCCAGCAGCCATAGCGGGACAGGGTCAAACTATGGCTACACCTTC
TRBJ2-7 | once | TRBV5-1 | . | CASSLVGPREQYF | TGCGCCAGCAGCTTGGTGGGGCCACGCGAGCAGTACTTC
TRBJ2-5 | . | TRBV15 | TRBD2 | CATSWGGVQETQYF | TGTGCCACCAGCTGGGGGGGAGTTCAAGAGACCCAGTACTTC
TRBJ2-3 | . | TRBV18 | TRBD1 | CASSPATGSTDTQYF | TGTGCCAGCTCACCAGCGACAGGGAGCACAGATACGCAGTATTTT
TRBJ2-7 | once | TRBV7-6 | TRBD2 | CASSFGLAGRDVQYF | TGTGCCAGCAGCTTCGGACTAGCGGGACGAGATGTGCAGTACTTC
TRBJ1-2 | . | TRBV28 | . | CASSLDIGNGYTF | TGTGCCAGCAGTTTGGACATTGGTAATGGCTACACCTTC
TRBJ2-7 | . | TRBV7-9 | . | CASRTDSYEQYF | TGTGCCAGCAGAACCGACAGCTACGAGCAGTACTTC
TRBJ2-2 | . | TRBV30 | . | CAWYDRMNTGELFF | TGTGCCTGGTACGACAGGATGAACACCGGGGAGCTGTTTTTT
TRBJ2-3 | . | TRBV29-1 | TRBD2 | CSVLDFGGADTQYF | TGCAGCGTTCTAGACTTTGGGGGGGCAGATACGCAGTATTTT